The entry below gives a single TCR beta chain sequence along with its context. What it binds is unknown. This sample is part of a study of cytomegalovirus exposure and HLA in healthy donors. Study-level information: Unique TCRs from HLA-typed donors, roughly 87 million of them, were held in an early data release. Broader study findings: A link between a missense DCLRE1C variant and TCR beta V- and J-gene trimming emerged from a later analysis. Certain sequence variants were highly shared and formed a cluster, and this cluster was likely a sequencing artifact.

Germline CDR1 reads SGHDT; CDR2 reads YYEEEE. V shed 4 bases and J shed 8 bases, with 12 bases lying between them. The length of the CDR3 is 13 residues. The PCR was carried out with 60 Vbeta primers and 13 Jbeta primers. Here immunoSEQ multiplex PCR was the method, and the copy in TCRdb shows in-frame clones only, minus some. The profile shows tens of thousands of clones, 60% to 80% of them singletons. V is TRBV5-6 and J is TRBJ1-4, with D maybe TRBD1 (6 bases). The sample consisted of PBMCs. The receptor comes from a woman between 50 and 59 years old in good health and CMV-seropositive. The CDR3 DNA reads as TGTGCCAGCAGCGCCACAGGGCTCGAAAAACTGTTTTTT. Its translation: CASSATGLEKLFF.